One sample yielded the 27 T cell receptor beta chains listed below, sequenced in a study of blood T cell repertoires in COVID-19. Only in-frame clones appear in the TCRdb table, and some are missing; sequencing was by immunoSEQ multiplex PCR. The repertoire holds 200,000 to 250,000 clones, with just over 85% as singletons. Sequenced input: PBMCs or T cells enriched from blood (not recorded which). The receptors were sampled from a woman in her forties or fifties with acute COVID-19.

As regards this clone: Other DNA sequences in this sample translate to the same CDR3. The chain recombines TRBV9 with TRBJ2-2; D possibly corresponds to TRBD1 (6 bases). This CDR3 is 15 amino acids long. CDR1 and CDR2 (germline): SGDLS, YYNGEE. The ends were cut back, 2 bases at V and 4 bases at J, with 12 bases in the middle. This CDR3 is CASSVVQGSTGELFF. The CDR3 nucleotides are TGTGCCAGCAGCGTGGTCCAGGGGAGCACCGGGGAGCTGTTTTTT.

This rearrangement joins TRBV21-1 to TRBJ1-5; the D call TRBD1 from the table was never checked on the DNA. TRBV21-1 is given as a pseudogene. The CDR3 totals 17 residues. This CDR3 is CASSDYRGRSSNQPQHF. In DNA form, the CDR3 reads TGTGCCAGCAGCGATTACAGGGGGCGTTCAAGCAATCAGCCCCAGCATTTT.

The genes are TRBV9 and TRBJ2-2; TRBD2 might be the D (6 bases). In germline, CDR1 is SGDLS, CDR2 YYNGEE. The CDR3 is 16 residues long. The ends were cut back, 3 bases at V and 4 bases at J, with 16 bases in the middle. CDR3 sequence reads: CASSAASGLSTGELFF. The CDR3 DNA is TGTGCCAGCAGCGCGGCCTCGGGACTCAGCACCGGGGAGCTGTTTTTT.

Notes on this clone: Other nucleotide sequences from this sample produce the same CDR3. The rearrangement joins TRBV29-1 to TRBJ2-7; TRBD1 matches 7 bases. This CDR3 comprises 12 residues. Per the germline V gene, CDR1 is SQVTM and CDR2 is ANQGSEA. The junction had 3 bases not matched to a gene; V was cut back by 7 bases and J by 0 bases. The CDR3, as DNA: TGCAGCGCAGGGGACAGCTCCTACGAGCAGTACTTC. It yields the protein CSAGDSSYEQYF.

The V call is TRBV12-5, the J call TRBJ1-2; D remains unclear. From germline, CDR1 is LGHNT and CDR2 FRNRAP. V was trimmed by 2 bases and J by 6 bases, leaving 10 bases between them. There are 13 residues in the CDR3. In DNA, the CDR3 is TGTGCTAGTGGTTTGTTGCCAGGCGATGGCTACACCTTC. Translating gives CASGLLPGDGYTF.

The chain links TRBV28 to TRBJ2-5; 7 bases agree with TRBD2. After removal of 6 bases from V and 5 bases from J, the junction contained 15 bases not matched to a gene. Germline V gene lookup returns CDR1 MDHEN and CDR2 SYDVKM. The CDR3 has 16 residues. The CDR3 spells CASSRDWAGVRETQYF. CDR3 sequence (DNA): TGTGCCAGCAGCCGGGATTGGGCGGGAGTCAGGGAGACCCAGTACTTC.

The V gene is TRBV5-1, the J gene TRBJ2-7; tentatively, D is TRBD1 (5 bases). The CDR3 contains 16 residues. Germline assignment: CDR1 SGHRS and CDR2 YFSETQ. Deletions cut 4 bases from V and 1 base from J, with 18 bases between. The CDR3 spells CASSPQGDSSSYEQYF. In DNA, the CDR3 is TGCGCCAGCAGCCCCCAGGGCGACAGTTCTTCCTACGAGCAGTACTTC.

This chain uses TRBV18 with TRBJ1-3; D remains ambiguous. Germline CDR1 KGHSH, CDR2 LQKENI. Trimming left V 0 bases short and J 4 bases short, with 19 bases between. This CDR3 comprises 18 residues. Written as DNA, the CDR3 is TGTGCCAGCTCACCACCGCTGGAGGACGCGCTCCCCGGAAACACCATATATTTT. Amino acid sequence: CASSPPLEDALPGNTIYF.

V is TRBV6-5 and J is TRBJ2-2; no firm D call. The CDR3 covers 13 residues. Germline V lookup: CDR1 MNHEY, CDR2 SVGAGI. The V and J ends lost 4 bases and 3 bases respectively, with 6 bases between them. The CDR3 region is CASSWSYTGELFF. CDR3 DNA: TGTGCCAGCAGTTGGAGTTACACCGGGGAGCTGTTTTTT.

CDR3 sequence reads: CASSDRTGMMHGYTF. CDR3 in DNA: TGTGCCAGCAGCGACCGGACAGGGATGATGCATGGCTACACCTTC. This chain links TRBV7-8 with TRBJ1-2; TRBD1 matches at 8 bases. V lost 5 bases, J lost 6 bases, and 11 bases stayed unmatched. This CDR3 has 15 amino acids. Germline V gene sequence: CDR1 SGHVS, CDR2 FQNEAQ.

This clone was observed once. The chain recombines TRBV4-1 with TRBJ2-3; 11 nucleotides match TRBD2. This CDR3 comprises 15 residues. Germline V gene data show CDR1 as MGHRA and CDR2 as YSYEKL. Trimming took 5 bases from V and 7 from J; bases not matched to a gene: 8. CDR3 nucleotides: TGCGCCAGCAGCTTCACTAGCGGGAGTATCTATACGCAGTATTTT. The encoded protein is CASSFTSGSIYTQYF.

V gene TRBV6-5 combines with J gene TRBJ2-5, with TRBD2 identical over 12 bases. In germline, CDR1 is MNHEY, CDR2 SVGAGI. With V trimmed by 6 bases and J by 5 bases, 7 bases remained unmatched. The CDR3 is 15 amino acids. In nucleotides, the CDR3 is TGTGCCAGCAGCCCCGGACTAGCGGGAACTGAGACCCAGTACTTC. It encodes CASSPGLAGTETQYF.

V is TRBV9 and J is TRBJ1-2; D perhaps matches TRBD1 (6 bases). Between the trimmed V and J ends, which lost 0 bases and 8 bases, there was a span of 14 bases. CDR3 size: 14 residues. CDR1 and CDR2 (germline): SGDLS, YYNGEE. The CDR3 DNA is TGTGCCAGCAGCGTAGAGCCAGGGGCACACGGCTACACCTTC. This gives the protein CASSVEPGAHGYTF.

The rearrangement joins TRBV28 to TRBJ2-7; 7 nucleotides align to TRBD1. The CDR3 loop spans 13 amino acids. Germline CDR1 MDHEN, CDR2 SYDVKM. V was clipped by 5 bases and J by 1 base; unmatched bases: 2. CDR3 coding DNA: TGTGCCAGCAGTGCGACAGGGTCCTACGAGCAGTACTTC. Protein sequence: CASSATGSYEQYF.

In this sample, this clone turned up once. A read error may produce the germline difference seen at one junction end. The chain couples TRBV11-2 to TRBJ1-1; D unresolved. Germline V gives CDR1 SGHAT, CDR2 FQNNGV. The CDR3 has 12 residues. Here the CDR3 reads CASSLEIGGGIF. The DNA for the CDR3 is TGTGCCAGCAGCTTAGAGATTGGCGGCGGGATATTT. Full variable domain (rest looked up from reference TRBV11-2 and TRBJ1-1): EAGVAQSPRYKIIEKRQSVAFWCNPISGHATLYWYQQILGQGPKLLIQFQNNGVVDDSQLPKDRFSAERLKGVDSTLKIQPAKLEDSAVYLCASSLEIGGGIFGQGTRLTVV.

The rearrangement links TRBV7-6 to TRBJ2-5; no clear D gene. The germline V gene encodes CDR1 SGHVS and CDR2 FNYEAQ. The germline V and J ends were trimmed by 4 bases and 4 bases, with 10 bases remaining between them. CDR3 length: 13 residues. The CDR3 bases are TGTGCCAGCAGCTCCTTCAACGGAGAGACCCAGTACTTC. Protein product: CASSSFNGETQYF.

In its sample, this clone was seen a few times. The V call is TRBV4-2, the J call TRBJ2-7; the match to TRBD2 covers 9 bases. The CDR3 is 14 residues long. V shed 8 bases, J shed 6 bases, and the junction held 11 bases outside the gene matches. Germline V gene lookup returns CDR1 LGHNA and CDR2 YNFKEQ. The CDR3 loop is CASGLAGAPGEQYF. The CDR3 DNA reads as TGTGCCAGCGGTTTAGCGGGAGCTCCCGGCGAGCAGTACTTC.

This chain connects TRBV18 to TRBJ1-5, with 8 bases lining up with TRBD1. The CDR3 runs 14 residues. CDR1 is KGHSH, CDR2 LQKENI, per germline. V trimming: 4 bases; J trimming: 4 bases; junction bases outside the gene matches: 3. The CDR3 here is CASSRGQENQPQHF. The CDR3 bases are TGTGCCAGCTCACGGGGACAGGAAAATCAGCCCCAGCATTTT. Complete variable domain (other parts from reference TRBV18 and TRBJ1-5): NAGVMQNPRHLVRRRGQEARLRCSPMKGHSHVYWYRQLPEEGLKFMVYLQKENIIDESGMPKERFSAEFPKEGPSILRIQQVVRGDSAAYFCASSRGQENQPQHFGDGTRLSIL.

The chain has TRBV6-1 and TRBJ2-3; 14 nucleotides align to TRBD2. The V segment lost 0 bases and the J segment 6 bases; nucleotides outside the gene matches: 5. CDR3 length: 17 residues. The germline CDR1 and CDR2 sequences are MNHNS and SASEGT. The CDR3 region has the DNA TGTGCCAGCAGTGAAGCGCGTGGACTAGCGGGAGGTGATACGCAGTATTTT. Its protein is CASSEARGLAGGDTQYF.

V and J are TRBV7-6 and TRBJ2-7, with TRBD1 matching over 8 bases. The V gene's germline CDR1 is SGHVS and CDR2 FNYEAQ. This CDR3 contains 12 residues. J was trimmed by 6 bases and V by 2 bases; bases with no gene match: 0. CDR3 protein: CASSLQGAEQYF. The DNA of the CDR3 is TGTGCCAGCAGCTTACAGGGGGCCGAGCAGTACTTC.

CDR3 in DNA: TGTGCCAGCAGCCGTAGGGGACAGGTTAATGAAAAACTGTTTTTT. It is translated as CASSRRGQVNEKLFF. The chain employs TRBV3-1 (or the pseudogene TRBV3-2) and TRBJ1-4; 8 nucleotides line up with TRBD1. CDR3 length: 15 residues. In germline, CDR1 is LGHDT, CDR2 YNNKEL (reference sequence). The V and J ends lost 4 bases and 4 bases, in that order; junction bases with no gene match: 5.

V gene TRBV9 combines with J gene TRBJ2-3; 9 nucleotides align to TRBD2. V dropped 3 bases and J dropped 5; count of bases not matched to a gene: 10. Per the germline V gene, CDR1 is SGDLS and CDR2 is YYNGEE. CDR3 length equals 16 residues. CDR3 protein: CASSAMVVLAGDTQYF. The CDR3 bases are TGTGCCAGCAGCGCTATGGTCGTACTAGCGGGAGATACGCAGTATTTT.

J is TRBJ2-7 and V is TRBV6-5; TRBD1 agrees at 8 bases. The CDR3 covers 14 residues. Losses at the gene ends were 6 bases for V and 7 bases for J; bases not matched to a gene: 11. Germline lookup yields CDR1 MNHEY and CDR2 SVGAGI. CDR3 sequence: CASRPGTGLREQYF. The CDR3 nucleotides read TGTGCCAGCAGACCCGGGACAGGCCTACGTGAGCAGTACTTC.

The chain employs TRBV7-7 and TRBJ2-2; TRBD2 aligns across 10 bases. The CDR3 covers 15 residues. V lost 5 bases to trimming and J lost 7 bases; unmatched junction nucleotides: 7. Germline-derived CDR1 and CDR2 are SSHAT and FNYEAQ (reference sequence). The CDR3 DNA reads TGTGCCAGCAGCGAGAGCGGGAGGGCCGGCGGGGAGCTGTTTTTT. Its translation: CASSESGRAGGELFF.

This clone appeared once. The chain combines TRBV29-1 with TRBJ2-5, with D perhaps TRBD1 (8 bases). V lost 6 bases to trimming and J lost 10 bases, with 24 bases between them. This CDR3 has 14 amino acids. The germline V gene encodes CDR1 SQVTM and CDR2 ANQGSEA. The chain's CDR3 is CSVQRGTGRGDQYF. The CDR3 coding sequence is TGCAGCGTCCAGAGGGGGACAGGACGGGGGGACCAGTACTTC.

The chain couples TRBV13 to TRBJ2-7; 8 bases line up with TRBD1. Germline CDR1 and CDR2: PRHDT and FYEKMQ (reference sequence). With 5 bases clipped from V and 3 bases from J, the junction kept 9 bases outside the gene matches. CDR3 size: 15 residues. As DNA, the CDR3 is TGTGCCAGCAGCCCAACCGGGACAGGCGGCTACGAGCAGTACTTC. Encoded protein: CASSPTGTGGYEQYF.

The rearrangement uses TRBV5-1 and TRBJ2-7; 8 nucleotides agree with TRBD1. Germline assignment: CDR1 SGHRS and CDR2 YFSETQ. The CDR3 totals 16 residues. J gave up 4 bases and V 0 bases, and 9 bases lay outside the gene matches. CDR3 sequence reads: CASSLGGQGAYYEQYF. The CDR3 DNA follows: TGCGCCAGCAGCTTGGGCGGCCAGGGGGCGTATTACGAGCAGTACTTC.